The clone carrying this T cell receptor (beta chain) was picked up many times. This entry comes from a study of blood T cells in healthy people across ages. CDR1 and CDR2 (germline): ENHRY, SYGVKD. This CDR3 has 11 residues. V was cut by 5 bases and J by 5 bases, with 4 bases left in between. It was with a sample-barcoded 5' primer and a J-beta primer mix that a second PCR of roughly 7 to 12 cycles was run. TCRdb analysed the 5' RACE reads with MiXCR anew, one entry per CDR3 protein. This sample has around 1.5 million distinct CDR3 sequences, with about 31% found just once. This rearrangement joins TRBV10-3 to TRBJ2-1, with D unresolved. This receptor was taken from a young woman in good health. Sequenced: blood. This CDR3 is CAISRDNEQFF. Written as DNA, the CDR3 is TGTGCCATCAGTAGGGACAATGAGCAGTTCTTC.